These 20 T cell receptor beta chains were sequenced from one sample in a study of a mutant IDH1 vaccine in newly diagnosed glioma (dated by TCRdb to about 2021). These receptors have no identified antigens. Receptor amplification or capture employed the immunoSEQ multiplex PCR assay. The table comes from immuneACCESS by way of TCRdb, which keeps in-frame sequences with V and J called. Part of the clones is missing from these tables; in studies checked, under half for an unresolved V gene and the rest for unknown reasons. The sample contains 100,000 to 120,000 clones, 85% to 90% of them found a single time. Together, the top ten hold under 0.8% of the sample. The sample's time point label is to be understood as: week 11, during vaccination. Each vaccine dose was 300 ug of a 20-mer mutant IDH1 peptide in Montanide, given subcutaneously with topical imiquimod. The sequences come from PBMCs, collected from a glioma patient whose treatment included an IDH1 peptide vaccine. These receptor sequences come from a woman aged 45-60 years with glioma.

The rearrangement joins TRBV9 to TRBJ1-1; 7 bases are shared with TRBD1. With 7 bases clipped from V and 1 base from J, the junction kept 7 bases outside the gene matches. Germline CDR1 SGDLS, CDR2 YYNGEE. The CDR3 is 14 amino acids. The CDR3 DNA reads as TGTGCCAGCTCGCCAGGGGGTTCGAACACTGAAGCTTTCTTT. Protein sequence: CASSPGGSNTEAFF.

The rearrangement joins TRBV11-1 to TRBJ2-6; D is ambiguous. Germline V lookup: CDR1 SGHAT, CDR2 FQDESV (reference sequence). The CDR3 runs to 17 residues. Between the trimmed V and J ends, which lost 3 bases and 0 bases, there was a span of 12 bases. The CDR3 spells CASSFLQYPSGANVLTF. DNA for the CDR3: TGTGCCAGCAGCTTCTTACAATATCCCTCTGGGGCCAACGTCCTGACTTTC.

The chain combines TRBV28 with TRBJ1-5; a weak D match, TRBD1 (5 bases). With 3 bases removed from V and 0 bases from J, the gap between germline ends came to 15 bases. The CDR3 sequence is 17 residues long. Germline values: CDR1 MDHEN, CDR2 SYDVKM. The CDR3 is CASSFGLTAHSNQPQHF. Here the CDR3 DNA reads TGTGCCAGCAGTTTTGGATTGACAGCCCATAGCAATCAGCCCCAGCATTTT.

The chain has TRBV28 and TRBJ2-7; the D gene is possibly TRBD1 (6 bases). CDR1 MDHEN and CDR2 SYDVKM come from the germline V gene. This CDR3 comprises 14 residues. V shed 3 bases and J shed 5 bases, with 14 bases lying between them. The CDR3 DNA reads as TGTGCCAGCAGTTTTGTGGGGGCGGACGACGAGCAGTACTTC. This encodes CASSFVGADDEQYF.

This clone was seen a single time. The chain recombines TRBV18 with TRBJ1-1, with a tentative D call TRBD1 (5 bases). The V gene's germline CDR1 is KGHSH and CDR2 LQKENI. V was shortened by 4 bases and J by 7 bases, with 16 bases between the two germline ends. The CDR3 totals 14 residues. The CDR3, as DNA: TGTGCCAGCTCACTGCGAGGGGTGGAGGATGAAGCTTTCTTT. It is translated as CASSLRGVEDEAFF. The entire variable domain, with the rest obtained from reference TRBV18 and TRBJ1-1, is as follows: NAGVMQNPRHLVRRRGQEARLRCSPMKGHSHVYWYRQLPEEGLKFMVYLQKENIIDESGMPKERFSAEFPKEGPSILRIQQVVRGDSAAYFCASSLRGVEDEAFFGQGTRLTVV.

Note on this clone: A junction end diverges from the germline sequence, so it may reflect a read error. The CDR3 region is CASSEASGGRTNERLFF. CDR3 in DNA: TGTGCCAGCAGCGAGGCCTCCGGGGGGCGCACTAATGAAAGACTGTTTTTT. This rearrangement joins TRBV9 to TRBJ1-4; tentatively, D is TRBD1 (6 bases). This CDR3 comprises 17 residues. Germline V gene data show CDR1 as SGDLS and CDR2 as YYNGEE.

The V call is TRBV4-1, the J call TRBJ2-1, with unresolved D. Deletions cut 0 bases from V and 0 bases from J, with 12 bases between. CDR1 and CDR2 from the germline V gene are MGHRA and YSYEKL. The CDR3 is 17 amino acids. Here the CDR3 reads CASSQEGMESSYNEQFF. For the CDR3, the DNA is TGCGCCAGCAGCCAAGAAGGGATGGAGAGCTCCTACAATGAGCAGTTCTTC.

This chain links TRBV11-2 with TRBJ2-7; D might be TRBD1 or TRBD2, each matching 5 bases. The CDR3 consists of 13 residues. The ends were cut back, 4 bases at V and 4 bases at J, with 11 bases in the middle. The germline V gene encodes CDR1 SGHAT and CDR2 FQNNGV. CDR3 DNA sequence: TGTGCCAGCAGCTCGGGACCGTCTTACGAGCAGTACTTC. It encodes CASSSGPSYEQYF.

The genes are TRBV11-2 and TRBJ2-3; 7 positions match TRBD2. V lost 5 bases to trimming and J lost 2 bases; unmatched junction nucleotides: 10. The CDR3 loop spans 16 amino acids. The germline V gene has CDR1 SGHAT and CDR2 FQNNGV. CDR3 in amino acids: CASSHVGGTHTDTQYF. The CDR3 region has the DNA TGTGCCAGCAGCCATGTGGGGGGGACCCACACAGATACGCAGTATTTT. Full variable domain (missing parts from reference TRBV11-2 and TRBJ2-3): EAGVAQSPRYKIIEKRQSVAFWCNPISGHATLYWYQQILGQGPKLLIQFQNNGVVDDSQLPKDRFSAERLKGVDSTLKIQPAKLEDSAVYLCASSHVGGTHTDTQYFGPGTRLTVL.

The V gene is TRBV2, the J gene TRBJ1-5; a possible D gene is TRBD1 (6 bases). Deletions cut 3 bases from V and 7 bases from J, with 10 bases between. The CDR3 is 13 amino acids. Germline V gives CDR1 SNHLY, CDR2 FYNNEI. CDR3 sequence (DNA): TGTGCCAGCAGTGAGGGGGGCGGGCAGCCCCAGCATTTT. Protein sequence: CASSEGGGQPQHF.

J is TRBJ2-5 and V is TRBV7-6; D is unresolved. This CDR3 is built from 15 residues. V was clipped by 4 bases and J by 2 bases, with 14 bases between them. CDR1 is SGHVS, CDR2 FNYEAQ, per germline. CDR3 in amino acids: CASSSVWGPQETQYF. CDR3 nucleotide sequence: TGTGCCAGCAGCTCCGTTTGGGGTCCTCAAGAGACCCAGTACTTC. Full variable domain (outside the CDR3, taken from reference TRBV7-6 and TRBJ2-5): GAGVSQSPRYKVTKRGQDVALRCDPISGHVSLYWYRQALGQGPEFLTYFNYEAQQDKSGLPNDRFSAERPEGSISTLTIQRTEQRDSAMYRCASSSVWGPQETQYFGPGTRLLVL.

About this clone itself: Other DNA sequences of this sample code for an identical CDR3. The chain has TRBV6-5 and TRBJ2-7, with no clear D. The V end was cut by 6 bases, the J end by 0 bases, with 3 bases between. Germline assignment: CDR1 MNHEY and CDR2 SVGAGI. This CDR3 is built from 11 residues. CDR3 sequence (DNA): TGTGCCAGCAGAAGCTCCTACGAGCAGTACTTC. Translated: CASRSSYEQYF.

The CDR3 DNA reads as TGTGCCAGCAGTCGTATCGGAGGCGGCACTGAAGCTTTCTTT. Translation: CASSRIGGGTEAFF. This sequence joins TRBV28 and TRBJ1-1; D ambiguous. The V gene lost 5 bases and the J gene lost 4 bases, with 14 bases spanning the gap. The germline V gene has CDR1 MDHEN and CDR2 SYDVKM. The CDR3 loop spans 14 amino acids.

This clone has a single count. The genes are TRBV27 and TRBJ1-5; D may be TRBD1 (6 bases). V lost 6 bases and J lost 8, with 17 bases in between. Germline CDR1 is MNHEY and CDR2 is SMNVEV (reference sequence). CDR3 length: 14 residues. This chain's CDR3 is CASRKTGSGEPQHF. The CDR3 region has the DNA TGTGCCAGCAGGAAAACAGGGTCGGGTGAGCCCCAGCATTTT.

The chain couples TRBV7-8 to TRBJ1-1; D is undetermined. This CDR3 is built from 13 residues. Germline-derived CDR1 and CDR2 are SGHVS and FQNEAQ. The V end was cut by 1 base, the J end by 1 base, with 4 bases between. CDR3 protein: CASSLEGNTEAFF. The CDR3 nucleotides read TGTGCCAGCAGCTTAGAGGGGAACACTGAAGCTTTCTTT.

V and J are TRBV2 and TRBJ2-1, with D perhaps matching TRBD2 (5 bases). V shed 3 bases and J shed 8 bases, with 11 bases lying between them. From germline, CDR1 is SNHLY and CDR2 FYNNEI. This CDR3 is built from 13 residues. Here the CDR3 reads CASSDQPLDEQFF. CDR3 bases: TGTGCCAGCAGTGATCAACCACTAGATGAGCAGTTCTTC. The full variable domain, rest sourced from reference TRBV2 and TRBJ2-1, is EPEVTQTPSHQVTQMGQEVILRCVPISNHLYFYWYRQILGQKVEFLVSFYNNEISEKSEIFDDQFSVERPDGSNFTLKIRSTKLEDSAMYFCASSDQPLDEQFFGPGTRLTVL.

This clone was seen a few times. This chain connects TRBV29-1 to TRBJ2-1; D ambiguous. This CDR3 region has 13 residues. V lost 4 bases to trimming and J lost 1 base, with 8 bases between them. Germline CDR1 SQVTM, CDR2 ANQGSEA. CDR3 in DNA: TGCAGCGTTGCGTCGGTATCCTACAATGAGCAGTTCTTC. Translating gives CSVASVSYNEQFF.

CDR3 protein: CAISLQGRTEAFF. The DNA for the CDR3 is TGTGCCATCAGTCTACAGGGGCGCACTGAAGCTTTCTTT. The rearrangement joins TRBV10-3 to TRBJ1-1; 7 nucleotides match TRBD1. Germline V gene data show CDR1 as ENHRY and CDR2 as SYGVKD. The CDR3 has 13 amino acids. Trimming at V came to 5 bases and at J to 4 bases, leaving 4 bases not matched to a gene.

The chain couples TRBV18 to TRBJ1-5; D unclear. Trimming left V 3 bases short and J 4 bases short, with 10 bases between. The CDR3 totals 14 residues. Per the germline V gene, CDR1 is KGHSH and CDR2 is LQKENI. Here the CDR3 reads CASSPQQWNQPQHF. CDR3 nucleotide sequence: TGTGCCAGCTCACCTCAGCAATGGAATCAGCCCCAGCATTTT. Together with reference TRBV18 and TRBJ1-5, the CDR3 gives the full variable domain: NAGVMQNPRHLVRRRGQEARLRCSPMKGHSHVYWYRQLPEEGLKFMVYLQKENIIDESGMPKERFSAEFPKEGPSILRIQQVVRGDSAAYFCASSPQQWNQPQHFGDGTRLSIL.

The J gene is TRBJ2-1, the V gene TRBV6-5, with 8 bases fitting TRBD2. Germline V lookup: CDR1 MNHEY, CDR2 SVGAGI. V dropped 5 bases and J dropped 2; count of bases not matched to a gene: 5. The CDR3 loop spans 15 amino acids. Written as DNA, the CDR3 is TGTGCCAGCAGTACCACTAGCGGACCCTACAATGAGCAGTTCTTC. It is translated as CASSTTSGPYNEQFF.